The text below deals with one T cell receptor beta chain. Its antigen is unknown. The data derive from a study of shared clonotypes between healthy human individuals. Naive CD8 cells lacked CD45RO and underwent positive selection for CCR7, leaving out terminally differentiated effector memory CD45RA+ cells. Whole-study results and caveats: How much donors shared clonotypes was expected to be affected by sequencing depth.

This CDR3 is built from 15 residues. Germline V gene lookup returns CDR1 MDHEN and CDR2 SYDVKM. The junction had 6 bases not matched to a gene; V was cut back by 3 bases and J by 4 bases. Assay execution proceeded at the deep level. The assay was immunoSEQ multiplex PCR, and TCRdb's table has in-frame clones only and misses some. The sample records more than 500,000 clones, roughly 95% being singletons. This receptor was identified in a woman younger than 45 in good health. Material for sequencing was naive CD8+ T cells sorted from blood. This chain uses TRBV28 with TRBJ2-7; TRBD1 aligns across 10 bases. As DNA, the CDR3 is TGTGCCAGCAGTTTCTGGGGACAGGGGATTTACGAGCAGTACTTC. Translated: CASSFWGQGIYEQYF.